Only a few counts were recorded for the clone carrying this TCR beta chain. This sample was included in a study of sequential checkpoint blockade in melanoma. Study-wide context: Fewer than 25 patients had tumor biopsies before treatment and at week 13.

Sequenced by immunoSEQ multiplex PCR; TCRdb stores in-frame clones only, minus some. The table lists over 5,500 clones, about a fifth of them singletons. The V and J ends lost 6 bases and 8 bases respectively, with 10 bases between them. CDR3 length: 11 amino acids. Treatment defined: randomized to nivolumab then ipilimumab (arm A) or the reverse (arm B). The chain combines TRBV6-7 with TRBJ1-2; D unclear. TRBV6-7 is an open reading frame whose function is uncertain. The sample consisted of tumor tissue (inferred from file names), taken from a patient given nivolumab and ipilimumab in sequence. The clonotype originates from a human donor with melanoma. CDR3 sequence reads: CASSYGVGYTF. The CDR3 nucleotides read TGTGCCAGCAGCTACGGGGTAGGCTACACCTTC.